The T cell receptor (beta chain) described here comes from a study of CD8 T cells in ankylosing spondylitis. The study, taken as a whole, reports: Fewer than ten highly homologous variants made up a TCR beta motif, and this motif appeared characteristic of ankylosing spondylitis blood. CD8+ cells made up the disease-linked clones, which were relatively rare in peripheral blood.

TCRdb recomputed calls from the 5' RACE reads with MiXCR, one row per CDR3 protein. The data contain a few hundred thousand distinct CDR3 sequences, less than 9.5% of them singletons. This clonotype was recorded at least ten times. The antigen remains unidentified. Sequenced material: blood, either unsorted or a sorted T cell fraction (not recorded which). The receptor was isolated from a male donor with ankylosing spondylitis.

CDR3 in amino acids: CSVGGLARKETQYF. In DNA form, the CDR3 reads TGCAGCGTTGGGGGACTAGCGCGAAAAGAGACCCAGTACTTC. This rearrangement joins TRBV29-1 to TRBJ2-5; 10 nucleotides line up with TRBD2. From germline, CDR1 is SQVTM and CDR2 ANQGSEA. The CDR3 runs 14 residues. V trimming: 4 bases; J trimming: 3 bases; junction bases outside the gene matches: 5.